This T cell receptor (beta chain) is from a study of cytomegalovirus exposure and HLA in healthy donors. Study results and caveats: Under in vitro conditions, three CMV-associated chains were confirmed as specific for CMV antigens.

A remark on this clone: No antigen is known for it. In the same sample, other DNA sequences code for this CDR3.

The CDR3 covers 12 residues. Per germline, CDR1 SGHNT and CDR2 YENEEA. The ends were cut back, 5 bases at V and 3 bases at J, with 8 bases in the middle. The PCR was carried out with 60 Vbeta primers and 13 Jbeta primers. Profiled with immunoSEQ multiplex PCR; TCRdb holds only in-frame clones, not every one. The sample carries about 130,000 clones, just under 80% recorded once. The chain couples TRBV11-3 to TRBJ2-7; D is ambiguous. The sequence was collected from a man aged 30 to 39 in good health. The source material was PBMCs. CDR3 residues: CASSPGLYEQYF. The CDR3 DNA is TGTGCCAGCAGCCCAGGCCTCTACGAGCAGTACTTC.